Reported below is one T cell receptor (beta chain). TCRdb keeps only in-frame clones here, not all; method: immunoSEQ multiplex PCR. Among approximately 150,000 clones listed, around 90% were seen once. Looked up from germline, CDR1 is MNHEY and CDR2 is SVGAGI. Between the trimmed V and J ends, which lost 6 bases and 4 bases, there was a span of 16 bases. The length of the CDR3 is 15 residues. The sample originates from a study of blood T cell repertoires in COVID-19. The origin of this receptor is a woman aged 45-65 years with acute or convalescent COVID-19. The chain couples TRBV6-5 to TRBJ2-1; possible D gene TRBD1, 6 bases. What was sequenced was peripheral blood. The CDR3 is CASRPMQGTYNEQFF. CDR3 nucleotides: TGTGCCAGCAGGCCCATGCAGGGGACGTACAATGAGCAGTTCTTC.